This T cell receptor (beta chain) derives from a study of blood T cell repertoires in COVID-19. The CDR3 spans 16 residues. Germline V gene data show CDR1 as MDHEN and CDR2 as SYDVKM. J gave up 4 bases and V 6 bases, and 15 bases lay outside the gene matches. In the original processing: The assay estimated nucleated cells by amplifying reference gene primers. The repertoire was sequenced with immunoSEQ multiplex PCR; TCRdb's copy has only in-frame clones and lacks some. The D gene and trimming were derived from the DNA, and the V and J assignments and clone size from that table. The table has over 85,000 clones, roughly 88% seen once.

This clonotype originated in a human donor in a cohort sampled during active COVID-19. The sample was peripheral blood. J is TRBJ2-7 and V is TRBV28; 7 bases align to TRBD1. The CDR3 spells CASSPTGTLPPYEQYF. Here the CDR3 DNA reads TGTGCCAGCAGCCCGACAGGGACCCTCCCTCCTTACGAGCAGTACTTC.